This is a list of T cell receptor beta chains from one sample in a study of cytomegalovirus exposure and HLA in healthy donors. Clones were read by immunoSEQ multiplex PCR, and TCRdb kept only the in-frame ones, dropping some. The table lists 95,000 to 150,000 clones, approximately 80% of them singletons. Material: PBMCs. All receptors come from a woman aged 18-35 years in good health and CMV-seronegative. Each CDR3 is given with its conserved first and last residue. The D gene is left open where the match is weak. Clone size is shown for a subset of rows, as once, few, many or a class of expanded clone.

size,J,D,V,DNA,CDR3
-,TRBJ2-3,-,TRBV6-6,TGTGCCAGCAGTTACTCGGAAGCGGCGGATACGCAGTATTTT,CASSYSEAADTQYF
-,TRBJ1-1,TRBD1,TRBV12-5,TGTGCTAGTGGTTTGGGAACTACAGGGGGGCCCACTGAAGCTTTCTTT,CASGLGTTGGPTEAFF
-,TRBJ2-3,TRBD2,TRBV7-9,TGTGCCAGCAGCTTGGCGACTAGCGGGGCCCCCACAGAGACGCAGTATTTT,CASSLATSGAPTETQYF
few,TRBJ1-6,-,TRBV7-3,TGTGCCAGCAGCTTAACACCCGGTCCCGAGTCACCCCTCCACTTT,CASSLTPGPESPLHF
-,TRBJ2-3,TRBD2,TRBV7-2,TGTGCCAGCAGCTTAGTTCCGGGGGGGACAGATACGCAGTATTTT,CASSLVPGGTDTQYF
-,TRBJ1-1,TRBD1,TRBV7-9,TGTGCCAGCAGCTGGCTGGGACAGGGAAACACTGAAGCTTTCTTT,CASSWLGQGNTEAFF
-,TRBJ1-2,-,TRBV27,TGTGCCAGCAGTTTCTCAGGGATGTGGGGCTACACCTTC,CASSFSGMWGYTF
few,TRBJ1-1,-,TRBV5-1,TGCGCCAGCAGCTACCAGGGGACGAACACTGAAGCTTTCTTT,CASSYQGTNTEAFF
-,TRBJ1-2,TRBD1,TRBV4-1,TGCGCCAGCAGCCCCCGGACAGGGGGTGGCTACACCTTC,CASSPRTGGGYTF
-,TRBJ1-1,-,TRBV6-5,TGTGCCAGCAGTTACGCCCAGGGTAGAGTCACTGAAGCTTTCTTT,CASSYAQGRVTEAFF
few,TRBJ2-4,TRBD2,TRBV27,TGTGCCAGCAGTACGCTAGCGGGGGTCCTTCCTCGGGGCATTCAGTACTTC,CASSTLAGVLPRGIQYF
-,TRBJ2-7,TRBD1,TRBV6-1,TGTGCCAGCAGTGAATTTTCACAGGGGCGAACTCCTCAGTACTTC,CASSEFSQGRTPQYF
-,TRBJ2-3,-,TRBV6-1,TGTGCCAGCAGTGAAGGGACATATGGTTCAGATACGCAGTATTTT,CASSEGTYGSDTQYF
-,TRBJ1-1,TRBD1,TRBV5-1,TGCGCCAGCAGCACGGGGACAGGCGCTGAAGCTTTCTTT,CASSTGTGAEAFF
-,TRBJ2-3,TRBD1,TRBV30,TGTGCCTGGAGTGCCTATACAGGGGGCGCAAGCACAGATACGCAGTATTTT,CAWSAYTGGASTDTQYF
-,TRBJ1-1,-,TRBV4-3,TGCGCCAGCAGCCAAGATGGAGCGGGGGGCACTGAAGCTTTCTTT,CASSQDGAGGTEAFF
-,TRBJ2-4,-,TRBV7-6,TGTGCCAGCAGCGCCCGCGGGGGCGCCCTAAACATTCAGTACTTC,CASSARGGALNIQYF
-,TRBJ2-7,-,TRBV11-2,TGTGCCAGCAGCAAAGGGAGCTCCTACGAGCAGTACTTC,CASSKGSSYEQYF
-,TRBJ1-5,-,TRBV7-2,TGTGCCAGCAGCCGTTCTAGCAATCAGCCCCAGCATTTT,CASSRSSNQPQHF
-,TRBJ1-2,-,TRBV4-3,TGCGCCAGCAGCCAAGATTTTGGCGGGGTCCTCTATGGCTACACCTTC,CASSQDFGGVLYGYTF
-,TRBJ1-1,-,TRBV27,TGTGCCAGCAGTCCTATAGGGGGGGCCACTGAAGCTTTCTTT,CASSPIGGATEAFF
few,TRBJ1-5,-,TRBV6-5,TGTGCCAGCAGTTCCAGAGGCCACAGCAATCAGCCCCAGCATTTT,CASSSRGHSNQPQHF
-,TRBJ2-3,TRBD2,TRBV19,TGTGCCAGTAGGGGACTAGCGGGGACTCCAGGAGATACGCAGTATTTT,CASRGLAGTPGDTQYF
-,TRBJ1-1,TRBD1,TRBV7-9,TGTGCCAGCAGAATCGACAGGGGCACTGAAGCTTTCTTT,CASRIDRGTEAFF
-,TRBJ1-1,-,TRBV4-2,TGTGCCAGCAGCCAGTTCCACGGACAGCCTGAAGCTTTCTTT,CASSQFHGQPEAFF
-,TRBJ2-6,-,TRBV7-8,TGTGCCAGCAGCTTCGGGAGCTCTGGGGCCAACGGCCTGACTTTC,CASSFGSSGANGLTF
-,TRBJ2-7,-,TRBV5-6,TGTGCCAGCAGCTTCCTGAGCGCACAGGGTATCTACGAGCAGTACTTC,CASSFLSAQGIYEQYF
-,TRBJ2-4,TRBD2,TRBV6-1,TGTGCCAGCAGTGGCATAGCGGGGGCCGAGGGTGACGTTCAGTACTTC,CASSGIAGAEGDVQYF
-,TRBJ1-4,-,TRBV5-1,TGCGCCAGCAGCTTGGGGGACACCGCTAATGAAAAACTGTTTTTT,CASSLGDTANEKLFF
-,TRBJ2-1,TRBD2,TRBV15,TGTGCCACCAGCGGACACCTAGCGGGAAGGCCCCCTTACAATGAGCAGTTCTTC,CATSGHLAGRPPYNEQFF
-,TRBJ1-4,TRBD1,TRBV16,TGTGCCAGCAGCCCCTTTGACAGGGATGAAAAACTGTTTTTT,CASSPFDRDEKLFF
-,TRBJ2-6,-,TRBV5-8,TGTGCCAAGAAAATCTCTGGGGCCAACGGCCTGACTTTC,CAKKISGANGLTF
once,TRBJ2-5,TRBD2,TRBV5-1,TGCGCCAGCTCCCGGGAGGGGCTCCAAGAGACCCAGTACTTC,CASSREGLQETQYF